Listed below are T cell receptor beta chains from one sample, sequenced in a study of identical twins. TCRdb re-called the 5' RACE reads through MiXCR, storing one row per CDR3 protein. This table holds under 1 million distinct CDR3 sequences, 9% to 15% found once. The sample also formed part of further work on yellow fever vaccine responses in identical twins.

The specimen was PBMCs. The receptors here all came from a woman aged 18 to 35 in good health. Each CDR3 is given with its conserved first and last residue. The D gene is left open where the match is weak. Some rows have no size entry. The others give once, few or many, or a class for an expanded clone.

V gene: TRBV25-1; clone size: .; J gene: TRBJ2-1; D gene: .; CDR3 protein: CASTFPSYNEQFF; CDR3 DNA: TGTGCCAGCACCTTCCCCTCCTACAATGAGCAGTTCTTC
V gene: TRBV28; clone size: .; J gene: TRBJ2-4; D gene: .; CDR3 protein: CASSPVEEGNIQYF; CDR3 DNA: TGTGCCAGCAGCCCGGTGGAGGAGGGAAACATTCAGTACTTC
V gene: TRBV10-2; clone size: many; J gene: TRBJ1-2; D gene: .; CDR3 protein: CASSVSGLSSGYTF; CDR3 DNA: TGCGCCAGCAGTGTATCAGGGTTGAGCTCTGGCTACACCTTC
V gene: TRBV20-1; clone size: .; J gene: TRBJ1-1; D gene: .; CDR3 protein: CSVSKGSNTEAFF; CDR3 DNA: TGCAGTGTATCTAAGGGGTCAAACACTGAAGCTTTCTTT
V gene: TRBV11-2; clone size: .; J gene: TRBJ1-1; D gene: .; CDR3 protein: CASSQVNMNTEAFF; CDR3 DNA: TGTGCCAGCAGCCAAGTTAACATGAACACTGAAGCTTTCTTT
V gene: TRBV4-1; clone size: .; J gene: TRBJ1-1; D gene: .; CDR3 protein: CASSQDRGATEAFF; CDR3 DNA: TGCGCCAGCAGCCAAGACAGGGGCGCCACTGAAGCTTTCTTT
V gene: TRBV6-5; clone size: few; J gene: TRBJ1-5; D gene: .; CDR3 protein: CASSYDGNNQPQHF; CDR3 DNA: TGTGCCAGCAGTTATGACGGGAACAATCAGCCCCAGCATTTT
V gene: TRBV6-5; clone size: .; J gene: TRBJ2-1; D gene: TRBD2; CDR3 protein: CASSYVTSRIGVEQFF; CDR3 DNA: TGTGCCAGCAGTTACGTGACTAGCCGAATTGGGGTTGAGCAGTTCTTC
V gene: TRBV12-3/TRBV12-4; clone size: once; J gene: TRBJ2-2; D gene: .; CDR3 protein: CAITEPTGSNTGELFF; CDR3 DNA: TGTGCCATCACGGAACCCACAGGATCGAACACCGGGGAGCTGTTTTTT
V gene: TRBV20-1; clone size: few; J gene: TRBJ2-7; D gene: .; CDR3 protein: CSARDPGTTGYEQYF; CDR3 DNA: TGCAGTGCTAGAGATCCCGGGACCACCGGCTACGAGCAGTACTTC
V gene: TRBV12-3/TRBV12-4; clone size: .; J gene: TRBJ2-7; D gene: .; CDR3 protein: CASSYATTAYEQYF; CDR3 DNA: TGTGCCAGCAGTTATGCGACAACCGCCTACGAGCAGTACTTC
V gene: TRBV27; clone size: .; J gene: TRBJ1-1; D gene: TRBD1; CDR3 protein: CASSSRDRGFLNTEAFF; CDR3 DNA: TGTGCCAGCAGTTCCCGGGACAGGGGGTTTTTGAACACTGAAGCTTTCTTT
V gene: TRBV7-9; clone size: .; J gene: TRBJ1-4; D gene: .; CDR3 protein: CASSPSQGGEKLFF; CDR3 DNA: TGTGCCAGCAGCCCCAGCCAGGGTGGGGAAAAACTGTTTTTT
V gene: TRBV11-2; clone size: .; J gene: TRBJ2-3; D gene: TRBD2; CDR3 protein: CASSGGPGGTQYF; CDR3 DNA: TGTGCCAGCAGCGGGGGTCCGGGAGGGACGCAGTATTTT
V gene: TRBV3-1; clone size: many; J gene: TRBJ2-3; D gene: .; CDR3 protein: CASSQGRITDTQYF; CDR3 DNA: TGTGCCAGCAGCCAGGGACGGATCACGGATACGCAGTATTTT
V gene: TRBV5-5; clone size: .; J gene: TRBJ2-7; D gene: .; CDR3 protein: CASSFGPGMGEQYF; CDR3 DNA: TGTGCCAGCAGCTTTGGACCGGGAATGGGGGAGCAGTACTTC
V gene: TRBV6-2/TRBV6-3; clone size: .; J gene: TRBJ2-2; D gene: TRBD1; CDR3 protein: CASTGQGANTGELFF; CDR3 DNA: TGTGCCAGCACCGGACAGGGGGCAAACACCGGGGAGCTGTTTTTT
V gene: TRBV5-1; clone size: many; J gene: TRBJ2-1; D gene: TRBD2; CDR3 protein: CASSSTGTSDNEQFF; CDR3 DNA: TGCGCCAGCAGCAGTACCGGGACTAGCGACAATGAGCAGTTCTTC
V gene: TRBV5-1; clone size: .; J gene: TRBJ1-4; D gene: .; CDR3 protein: CASSSQRGPEEKLFF; CDR3 DNA: TGCGCCAGCAGCTCTCAACGGGGTCCGGAAGAAAAACTGTTTTTT
V gene: TRBV7-3; clone size: many; J gene: TRBJ2-2; D gene: TRBD1; CDR3 protein: CASGQGGGSGELFF; CDR3 DNA: TGTGCCAGCGGACAGGGGGGAGGTTCCGGGGAGCTGTTTTTT
V gene: TRBV24-1; clone size: .; J gene: TRBJ2-1; D gene: .; CDR3 protein: CATSDLYEQFF; CDR3 DNA: TGTGCCACCAGTGATCTGTATGAGCAGTTCTTC
V gene: TRBV7-9; clone size: .; J gene: TRBJ1-1; D gene: TRBD1; CDR3 protein: CASSTPTGSRTEAFF; CDR3 DNA: TGTGCCAGCAGCACACCGACAGGGTCGCGCACTGAAGCTTTCTTT
V gene: TRBV14; clone size: .; J gene: TRBJ2-1; D gene: TRBD2; CDR3 protein: CASSQDAGASNNEQFF; CDR3 DNA: TGTGCCAGCAGCCAAGACGCGGGAGCTTCTAACAATGAGCAGTTCTTC
V gene: TRBV6-1; clone size: .; J gene: TRBJ2-1; D gene: TRBD1; CDR3 protein: CASSQTGTGGNEQFF; CDR3 DNA: TGTGCCAGCAGTCAAACCGGGACAGGGGGCAATGAGCAGTTCTTC
V gene: TRBV7-8; clone size: many; J gene: TRBJ2-3; D gene: .; CDR3 protein: CASSPGAATDTQYF; CDR3 DNA: TGTGCCAGCAGCCCCGGCGCAGCCACAGATACGCAGTATTTT
V gene: TRBV5-1; clone size: many; J gene: TRBJ1-4; D gene: .; CDR3 protein: CASSLGTATNEKLFF; CDR3 DNA: TGCGCCAGCAGCCTGGGGACGGCTACGAATGAAAAACTGTTTTTT
V gene: TRBV7-9; clone size: .; J gene: TRBJ2-2; D gene: .; CDR3 protein: CASSLAQVNTGELFF; CDR3 DNA: TGTGCCAGCAGCTTAGCGCAGGTGAACACCGGGGAGCTGTTTTTT
V gene: TRBV5-1; clone size: few; J gene: TRBJ2-5; D gene: TRBD2; CDR3 protein: CASSPAGTSGNWAQYF; CDR3 DNA: TGCGCCAGCAGCCCGGCCGGGACTAGCGGGAATTGGGCCCAGTACTTC
V gene: TRBV20-1; clone size: few; J gene: TRBJ1-6; D gene: .; CDR3 protein: CSVEQGFGNSPLHF; CDR3 DNA: TGCAGTGTTGAGCAGGGTTTTGGGAATTCACCCCTCCACTTT
V gene: TRBV15; clone size: .; J gene: TRBJ1-1; D gene: .; CDR3 protein: CATSGYTEAFF; CDR3 DNA: TGTGCCACCAGCGGCTACACTGAAGCTTTCTTT
V gene: TRBV29-1; clone size: .; J gene: TRBJ2-5; D gene: TRBD1; CDR3 protein: CSADLGQLQETQYF; CDR3 DNA: TGCAGCGCCGATTTGGGACAGTTACAAGAGACCCAGTACTTC
V gene: TRBV7-2; clone size: many; J gene: TRBJ2-3; D gene: .; CDR3 protein: CASSNTISSFDTQYF; CDR3 DNA: TGTGCCAGCAGCAATACTATTAGCTCGTTTGATACGCAGTATTTT
V gene: TRBV9; clone size: .; J gene: TRBJ2-3; D gene: TRBD2; CDR3 protein: CASSVGASGPTDTQYF; CDR3 DNA: TGTGCCAGCAGCGTAGGCGCTAGCGGGCCCACAGATACGCAGTATTTT
V gene: TRBV20-1; clone size: few; J gene: TRBJ2-3; D gene: TRBD1; CDR3 protein: CSAQRRTGPPDTQYF; CDR3 DNA: TGCAGTGCTCAGCGACGGACAGGCCCTCCAGATACGCAGTATTTT
V gene: TRBV20-1; clone size: .; J gene: TRBJ2-5; D gene: .; CDR3 protein: CSARVRETQYF; CDR3 DNA: TGCAGTGCTAGAGTCAGAGAGACCCAGTACTTC